What follows is one T cell receptor beta chain and its context. Its antigen is currently not known. Nothing much larger sits one base from this clone, and base qualities are not available. TCR CDR3 regions were amplified from genomic DNA by multiplex PCR using the deep immunoSEQ assay. Extracted genomic DNA from each cell subset was spread evenly across all wells of several immunoSEQ 96-well plates, with each plate serving as a replicate. For sorted subsets, roughly 200 ng genomic DNA, equal to about 30,000 T cell genomes, was loaded into each replicate PCR. The purified libraries were quantified using a Qubit 3.0 fluorometer, sized with a Bioanalyzer 2100, and then quantified again using the KAPA Library Quantification kit. Each immunoSEQ 96-well plate was sequenced on its own single-read 150-cycle Illumina NextSeq 550 flow cell. As for how the authors treated the data: Because the immunoSEQ output held only junctional sequences and lacked quality scores, the filtering could not match the filtering applied to full-length reads. Sequences were annotated with PyIR, a Python wrapper for IgBLAST v1.9, and V/J genes and CDR3 were assigned using IMGT germline references. Reads were filtered out if the reads had weak V/J assignments (E-value above 1e-6), no CDR3, stop codons, out-of-frame junctions, or ambiguous translated residues. A V3J clonotype was defined by an identical inferred V gene, J gene, and CDR3 amino acid sequence. Percentage overlap between repertoires was calculated by dividing the number of shared unique clonotypes by the size of the smaller repertoire. Repertoire richness was assessed with RTK rarefaction, the Chao1 estimator, and Recon v2.1 estimates of unobserved clonotypes. Generation probabilities for all TCRbeta clonotypes obtained by the gDNA method from four donors were computed using OLGA. TCRdb obtained this table from immuneACCESS and retained in-frame rearrangements with V and J assigned. These tables miss some clones; where compared with another copy, unresolved V genes account for less than half of the shortfall, and the remainder is unexplained. The V and J calls and the clone size are those of that table, but D and trimming were determined from the DNA. The sample table contains some 2,400,000 clones; only one count was recorded for 95% of them. In total, the top ten clones hold approximately 0.13% of the sample.

Donors were healthy HIV-negative adults with no recently reported acute infections or vaccinations. Every donor was a Caucasian adult living in Nashville, Tennessee, USA. CD4+ T cells were enriched through magnetic negative selection, after which naive cells were positively selected on CD45RA and the remaining negative fraction served as the memory subset. After blood collection by leukapheresis, PBMCs were isolated using Ficoll-Histopaque density gradient centrifugation and then cryopreserved in the vapor phase of liquid nitrogen. Analytical flow cytometry was used to check the purity and quantity of each magnetically sorted T cell population. Each sorted fraction had its genomic DNA isolated and then quantified by UV absorbance on a Nanodrop 2000c. The data belong to a study of shared clonotypes between healthy human individuals (dated by TCRdb to the early 2020s). In terms of the full investigation: The cohort included three men and a couple of women between 18 and 49 years of age. For each donor, CD4 naive and CD4 memory were each run on three plates, CD8 naive on two plates, and CD8 memory on one plate. Blood TCR repertoires of five healthy adults were deeply sequenced to estimate repertoire size and the extent of clonotype sharing between individuals. To increase sequencing depth and limit assay-specific biases, different laboratories used diverse techniques to prepare libraries and sequence TCR repertoires. Between about 0.85 and 9.5 billion PBMCs per donor were obtained by leukapheresis. Broad study findings and their caveats: Incomplete sequencing was indicated by rarefaction of sorted-subset datasets, despite the large sequencing depth. Estimated clonotype richness was generally larger for naive than for memory subsets. Higher generation probabilities were observed for clonotypes shared by all four sorted-subset donors than for non-shared clonotypes. Based on pairwise subsampling, the degree of clonotype sharing among donors was expected to be affected by sequencing depth. The genetic and exposure-history diversity represented was limited by the small number of donors. Across a handful of donors, approximately 4.6% of naive CD4, 3.5% of naive CD8, 2% to 2.5% of memory CD4, and approximately 0.4% of memory CD8 clonotypes were shared. Sampling was restricted to blood, and TCR repertoires in tissue are likely to differ from TCR repertoires in blood.

This sequence was found in a man in his late teens or twenties in good health. Sequenced sample: naive CD4+ T cells sorted from blood. The cell subset or site tag for this specimen amounts to: CD45RA+ positively selected.

The DNA sequence is given as TGTGCCAGCAGTGGTCTCTCCTACAATGAGCAGTTCTTC. Translation gives CASSGLSYNEQFF. This receptor chain uses TRBV2 and TRBJ2-1, with no confident D gene call. V lost 4 bases and J lost 0 bases; the stretch between them is 4 bases long. CDR1 and CDR2 are drawn from the germline V gene: SNHLY, FYNNEI. Spanning cysteine to phenylalanine, the CDR3 consists of 13 amino acids. Only the CDR3 portion is preserved as DNA: 39 bases, with reading frame beginning at the first base.